Presented here are 12 T cell receptor beta chains from one specimen sequenced in a study of PD-L1 blockade in urothelial cancer. Clones were read by immunoSEQ multiplex PCR, and TCRdb kept only the in-frame ones, dropping some. The sample has around 100,000 clones; roughly 91% are singletons. Specified time point: pretreatment peripheral blood. The sequencing used PBMCs, collected around atezolizumab (anti-PD-L1) treatment. The source of these receptors is a man aged 55 to 70 with urothelial cancer.

V is TRBV29-1 and J is TRBJ2-1; possible D gene TRBD2, 6 bases. The V and J ends lost 3 bases and 3 bases respectively, with 15 bases between them. The CDR3 loop spans 15 amino acids. Germline-derived CDR1 and CDR2 are SQVTM and ANQGSEA. The chain's CDR3 is CSVEEDSGNYNEQFF. In nucleotides, the CDR3 is TGCAGCGTTGAGGAGGATAGCGGAAACTACAATGAGCAGTTCTTC.

V gene TRBV19 combines with J gene TRBJ2-7; 12 positions match TRBD1. Germline V gene data show CDR1 as LNHDA and CDR2 as SQIVND (reference sequence). The CDR3 sequence is 13 residues long. With 9 bases clipped from V and 6 bases from J, the junction kept 6 bases outside the gene matches. As DNA, the CDR3 is TGTGCCAGAGGGGGACAGGGGGCTGGCGAGCAGTACTTC. This sequence encodes CARGGQGAGEQYF.

This rearrangement joins TRBV5-6 to TRBJ2-2, with a tentative D call TRBD1 (6 bases). The CDR3 consists of 13 residues. Trimming took off 2 bases at V and 7 bases at J, with 9 bases between the two ends. The germline CDR1 and CDR2 sequences are SGHDT and YYEEEE. CDR3 region: CASSLAGDGELFF. The CDR3 region has the DNA TGTGCCAGCAGCTTAGCAGGGGACGGGGAGCTGTTTTTT.

This clone was observed once. The J gene is TRBJ1-4, the V gene TRBV18, with a tentative D call TRBD1 (5 bases). The CDR3 spans 14 residues. Germline V gives CDR1 KGHSH, CDR2 LQKENI. The V gene lost 3 bases and the J gene lost 8 bases, with 13 bases spanning the gap. In DNA, the CDR3 is TGTGCCAGCTCACCCTCCGGGGGAGGAGAAAAACTGTTTTTT. It codes for CASSPSGGGEKLFF.

The genes are TRBV7-2 and TRBJ1-2; D unclear. The germline gives CDR1 SGHTA, CDR2 FQGNSA. The V gene lost 5 bases and the J gene lost 2 bases, with 15 bases spanning the gap. The CDR3 is 15 residues long. CDR3 coding DNA: TGTGCCAGCAGCCCCCGAGCGGCAGAGAACTATGGCTACACCTTC. This codes for CASSPRAAENYGYTF.

The chain couples TRBV19 to TRBJ2-1; D perhaps matches TRBD1 (6 bases). This CDR3 is built from 16 residues. Trimming removed 4 bases at V and 4 bases at J, with 17 bases between. Germline-derived CDR1 and CDR2 are LNHDA and SQIVND (reference sequence). The CDR3 spells CASSSYTGTRYNEQFF. The CDR3 DNA sequence: TGTGCCAGTAGTAGCTACACCGGGACAAGATACAATGAGCAGTTCTTC.

V is TRBV4-2 and J is TRBJ2-1; TRBD2 matches at 8 bases. CDR3 size: 15 residues. V gave up 1 base and J gave up 8 bases; unmatched junction bases: 7. Germline loops: CDR1 LGHNA, CDR2 YNFKEQ. CDR3 sequence (DNA): TGTGCCAGCAGCCAAGGTTCTAGCGGGCCGGATGAGCAGTTCTTC. Protein: CASSQGSSGPDEQFF.

This sequence joins TRBV27 and TRBJ2-7; D perhaps matches TRBD2 (6 bases). Germline V gene lookup returns CDR1 MNHEY and CDR2 SMNVEV (reference sequence). CDR3 length: 13 residues. The V gene lost 4 bases and the J gene lost 5 bases, with 12 bases spanning the gap. The CDR3 coding sequence is TGTGCCAGCAGTTACGGGAGAGTGGACGAGCAGTACTTC. Protein sequence: CASSYGRVDEQYF.

The chain has TRBV27 and TRBJ1-5; TRBD1 is a possible D gene (5 bases). Germline CDR1 reads MNHEY; CDR2 reads SMNVEV (reference sequence). CDR3 length: 17 residues. V dropped 4 bases and J dropped 2 bases, with 18 bases sitting between them. CDR3 protein: CASSSQGHPGGNQPQHF. Here the CDR3 DNA reads TGTGCCAGCAGTTCCCAGGGCCACCCCGGAGGCAATCAGCCCCAGCATTTT.

The V and J genes are TRBV7-6 and TRBJ2-3; D call uncertain. This CDR3 spans 14 amino acids. Germline CDR1 reads SGHVS; CDR2 reads FNYEAQ. V lost 5 bases and J 4 bases, leaving 13 bases between the germline ends. For the CDR3, the DNA is TGTGCCAGCAGCCCTCCTGTGCGTCCAGATACGCAGTATTTT. It codes for CASSPPVRPDTQYF. The full variable domain, completed using reference TRBV7-6 and TRBJ2-3, is GAGVSQSPRYKVTKRGQDVALRCDPISGHVSLYWYRQALGQGPEFLTYFNYEAQQDKSGLPNDRFSAERPEGSISTLTIQRTEQRDSAMYRCASSPPVRPDTQYFGPGTRLTVL.

This clone was counted once. The V and J genes are TRBV7-8 and TRBJ2-7; TRBD1 is a possible D gene (5 bases). This CDR3 has 13 amino acids. V shed 2 bases and J shed 2 bases, with 7 bases lying between them. Germline V gene lookup returns CDR1 SGHVS and CDR2 FQNEAQ. Here the CDR3 reads CASSLQGPYEQYF. CDR3 DNA: TGTGCCAGCAGCTTACAGGGCCCCTACGAGCAGTACTTC.

The rearrangement uses TRBV9 and TRBJ2-1, with 9 positions matching TRBD2. From germline, CDR1 is SGDLS and CDR2 YYNGEE. The length of the CDR3 is 19 residues. The J segment lost 2 bases and the V segment lost 0 bases, leaving 12 bases of the junction unmatched. The CDR3 loop is CASSVDHPGLAGTYNEQFF. The DNA of the CDR3 is TGTGCCAGCAGCGTAGACCATCCTGGGCTAGCGGGAACCTACAATGAGCAGTTCTTC.